The 25 T cell receptor beta chains presented below share a single source sample, sequenced in a study of OX40 agonist ivuxolimab in advanced cancers. The library came from the immunoSEQ multiplex PCR assay. TCRdb carries this immuneACCESS record with in-frame sequences only. Its versions omit some clonotypes, under half of them owing to an unresolved V gene in the studies checked, with the rest unexplained. Within this sample are about 50,000 clones, with around 90% of them counted one time only. The top ten hold 11% of the sample. The sample here was CD4+ or CD8+ T cells sorted from blood, taken in a trial of the OX40 agonist ivuxolimab. These receptors were collected from an adult with an advanced solid tumor such as melanoma, head and neck, liver or kidney cancer.

The V gene is TRBV27, the J gene TRBJ2-2; the D gene is possibly TRBD2 (5 bases). The length of the CDR3 is 14 residues. The germline V gene encodes CDR1 MNHEY and CDR2 SMNVEV (reference sequence). The V gene lost 7 bases and the J gene lost 6 bases, with 15 bases spanning the gap. The CDR3 nucleotides read TGTGCCAGCACCCTGATCCTCGGGGCCGGGGAGCTGTTTTTT. Translation gives CASTLILGAGELFF.

This clone was picked up one time. CDR3 bases: TGTGCCAGCAGTTCCACGGGACAGACAAACACTGAAGCTTTCTTT. Encoded protein: CASSSTGQTNTEAFF. This chain connects TRBV6-5 to TRBJ1-1, with 7 bases aligning to TRBD1. V dropped 4 bases and J dropped 2; count of bases not matched to a gene: 7. CDR1 and CDR2 from the germline V gene are MNHEY and SVGAGI. The CDR3 runs 15 residues.

J is TRBJ2-3 and V is TRBV9; D not resolved. In germline, CDR1 is SGDLS, CDR2 YYNGEE. Trimming cost V 0 bases and J 5 bases, with 10 bases left between them. The CDR3 loop spans 14 amino acids. CDR3 sequence reads: CASSVGHKLDTQYF. DNA of the CDR3: TGTGCCAGCAGCGTAGGGCACAAGCTAGATACGCAGTATTTT.

This chain uses TRBV28 with TRBJ2-1; D may correspond to TRBD1 or TRBD2 (5 bases each). The CDR3 runs to 14 residues. Trimming pared 8 bases from V and 4 bases from J, leaving 15 bases between. Germline loops: CDR1 MDHEN, CDR2 SYDVKM. The CDR3 DNA follows: TGTGCCAGCCAGGGACCCGGGATATACAATGAGCAGTTCTTC. Encoded protein: CASQGPGIYNEQFF.

V usage is TRBV28 and J usage is TRBJ2-7; D is ambiguous. Trimming shortened V by 0 bases and J by 3 bases, and 3 bases separated the two germline ends. The CDR3 runs to 12 residues. The V gene's germline CDR1 is MDHEN and CDR2 SYDVKM. The DNA for the CDR3 is TGTGCCAGCAGTTTATGGGGCTACGAGCAGTACTTC. Its translation: CASSLWGYEQYF.

This chain links TRBV28 with TRBJ1-1, with D uncertain. V was trimmed by 1 base and J by 1 base, leaving 10 bases between them. This CDR3 has 15 amino acids. Per the germline V gene, CDR1 is MDHEN and CDR2 is SYDVKM. This CDR3 is CASSLFLSGNTEAFF. DNA of the CDR3: TGTGCCAGCAGTTTATTCCTGTCGGGGAACACTGAAGCTTTCTTT.

The chain employs TRBV2 and TRBJ2-1; tentatively, D is TRBD2 (6 bases). The CDR3 extends over 13 amino acids. The germline V gene has CDR1 SNHLY and CDR2 FYNNEI. V shed 9 bases and J shed 0 bases, with 9 bases lying between them. CDR3 sequence: CASLGGSYNEQFF. CDR3 DNA: TGTGCCAGTCTGGGGGGCTCCTACAATGAGCAGTTCTTC.

Only one count was recorded for this clone. V is TRBV7-2 and J is TRBJ1-1, with D hard to call. This CDR3 is built from 16 residues. The germline gives CDR1 SGHTA, CDR2 FQGNSA. V lost 0 bases, J lost 0 bases, and 11 bases lay in between. The CDR3 protein is CASSLAVSSLNTEAFF. The DNA for the CDR3 is TGTGCCAGCAGCTTAGCAGTCTCCAGCCTGAACACTGAAGCTTTCTTT.

The chain has TRBV7-9 and TRBJ2-7; 7 bases agree with TRBD1. The CDR3 has 14 residues. CDR1 SEHNR and CDR2 FQNEAQ come from the germline V gene (reference sequence). With V trimmed by 4 bases and J by 6 bases, 9 bases remained unmatched. CDR3 DNA sequence: TGTGCCAGCAGCTCCAAGCCCCAGGGGGTCGAGCAGTACTTC. This encodes CASSSKPQGVEQYF.

The chain employs TRBV4-1 and TRBJ1-2, with D maybe TRBD1 (6 bases). The CDR3 runs to 13 residues. Germline V gene lookup returns CDR1 MGHRA and CDR2 YSYEKL. V gave up 1 base and J gave up 6 bases, with 9 bases separating them. DNA of the CDR3: TGCGCCAGCAGCCAAGGGCAGGGGAATGGCTACACCTTC. Its translation is CASSQGQGNGYTF.

This clone showed up just a few times. This chain uses TRBV4-1 with TRBJ2-3; 15 nucleotides agree with TRBD2. CDR1 and CDR2 from the germline V gene are MGHRA and YSYEKL. This CDR3 contains 16 residues. V shed 0 bases, J shed 7 bases, and the junction held 2 bases outside the gene matches. The CDR3 protein is CASSQDGTSGRHTQYF. The CDR3 DNA follows: TGCGCCAGCAGCCAAGACGGGACTAGCGGGAGGCATACGCAGTATTTT.

The chain couples TRBV27 to TRBJ2-7, with TRBD2 matching over 14 bases. Germline V gene lookup returns CDR1 MNHEY and CDR2 SMNVEV (reference sequence). This CDR3 contains 16 residues. V lost 5 bases and J lost 1; bases outside the gene matches: 4. Here the CDR3 DNA reads TGTGCCAGCAGTGGCCGGACTAGCGGGAGGTCCTACGAGCAGTACTTC. Translated: CASSGRTSGRSYEQYF.

The chain links TRBV2 to TRBJ1-2; 8 bases fit TRBD1. This CDR3 comprises 15 residues. Germline trimming cut 9 bases from V and 1 base from J; bases unmatched to any gene: 10. Germline V gene lookup returns CDR1 SNHLY and CDR2 FYNNEI. CDR3 nucleotides: TGTGCCAGAGAAAGTAAGACAGGGGTTAACTATGGCTACACCTTC. Translation: CARESKTGVNYGYTF. The full variable domain, in which reference TRBV2 and TRBJ1-2 provide the parts outside the CDR3, is EPEVTQTPSHQVTQMGQEVILRCVPISNHLYFYWYRQILGQKVEFLVSFYNNEISEKSEIFDDQFSVERPDGSNFTLKIRSTKLEDSAMYFCARESKTGVNYGYTFGSGTRLTVV.

This chain connects TRBV27 to TRBJ1-1; D gene unclear. Germline V gene sequence: CDR1 MNHEY, CDR2 SMNVEV (reference sequence). The V and J ends lost 2 bases and 5 bases respectively, with 15 bases between them. This CDR3 is 15 amino acids long. Here the CDR3 reads CASSLVGRGSTEAFF. CDR3 coding DNA: TGTGCCAGCAGTTTAGTTGGTCGTGGGTCTACTGAAGCTTTCTTT.

The chain combines TRBV7-9 with TRBJ2-7; D tentatively reads TRBD1 or TRBD2 (7 bases each). Germline loops: CDR1 SEHNR, CDR2 FQNEAQ (reference sequence). The CDR3 contains 14 residues. V was clipped by 8 bases and J by 4 bases, with 18 bases between them. The CDR3 DNA reads TGTGCCAGCGAAGGGGGGGACAGAAAATACGAGCAGTACTTC. Translation: CASEGGDRKYEQYF.

The sample holds a few counts of this clone. The chain employs TRBV5-8 and TRBJ1-1, with D perhaps matching TRBD1 (5 bases). The CDR3 sequence is 15 residues long. Germline CDR1 reads SGHTS; CDR2 reads YDEGEE. The V and J ends lost 4 bases and 2 bases respectively, with 15 bases between them. The CDR3 loop reads CASSQGTGQNTEAFF. As DNA, the CDR3 is TGTGCCAGCAGCCAAGGGACGGGTCAAAACACTGAAGCTTTCTTT.

The V call is TRBV28, the J call TRBJ1-2; D gene unclear. Trimming shortened V by 0 bases and J by 3 bases, and 14 bases separated the two germline ends. Per germline, CDR1 MDHEN and CDR2 SYDVKM. This CDR3 is built from 16 residues. The CDR3 coding sequence is TGTGCCAGCAGTTTATGGGATCTCTCCGGGGACTATGGCTACACCTTC. This gives the protein CASSLWDLSGDYGYTF.

J is TRBJ2-7 and V is TRBV30; 9 nucleotides line up with TRBD1. The CDR3 has 12 residues. Germline CDR1 and CDR2: GTSNPN and SVGIG (reference sequence). CDR3 DNA sequence: TGTGCAGGGGACAGGGATGCCTACGAGCAGTACTTC. Residues: CAGDRDAYEQYF.

This clone showed up just once. The chain links TRBV6-5 to TRBJ2-1; possibly TRBD2 for D (5 bases). Germline CDR1 MNHEY, CDR2 SVGAGI. V dropped 6 bases and J dropped 7 bases, with 10 bases sitting between them. CDR3 length equals 12 residues. The CDR3 loop reads CASSPWENEQFF. The CDR3 nucleotides read TGTGCCAGCAGCCCCTGGGAGAATGAGCAGTTCTTC.

The rearrangement uses TRBV7-2 and TRBJ2-1, with D possibly TRBD2 on 6 matching bases. This CDR3 has 15 amino acids. Per the germline V gene, CDR1 is SGHTA and CDR2 is FQGNSA. V was trimmed by 3 bases and J by 4 bases, leaving 13 bases between them. The CDR3 nucleotides are TGTGCCAGCAGCTTGGGACTCCACCGATACAATGAGCAGTTCTTC. Encoded protein: CASSLGLHRYNEQFF.

The J gene is TRBJ1-2, the V gene TRBV30; TRBD1 is a possible D gene (5 bases). V was pared by 3 bases and J by 5 bases, with 16 bases between. The CDR3 is 14 amino acids. Germline V lookup: CDR1 GTSNPN, CDR2 SVGIG (reference sequence). CDR3 protein: CAWRDPGRQYGYTF. In DNA form, the CDR3 reads TGTGCCTGGAGGGATCCGGGACGGCAATATGGCTACACCTTC.

J is TRBJ1-6 and V is TRBV19; no definite D call. V was clipped by 3 bases and J by 7 bases, with 7 bases between them. CDR3 length equals 13 residues. Per the germline V gene, CDR1 is LNHDA and CDR2 is SQIVND (reference sequence). This CDR3 reads CASSIIENSPLHF. The CDR3 nucleotides are TGTGCCAGTAGTATCATAGAAAATTCACCCCTCCACTTT.

The gene calls are TRBV7-9 and TRBJ1-2; D may be TRBD1 (6 bases). Looked up from germline, CDR1 is SEHNR and CDR2 is FQNEAQ (reference sequence). The CDR3 covers 14 residues. Trimming cost V 1 base and J 6 bases, with 12 bases left between them. This CDR3 is CASSLVVGAHGYTF. CDR3 nucleotides: TGTGCCAGCAGCTTAGTTGTGGGGGCGCATGGCTACACCTTC.

The J gene is TRBJ1-1, the V gene TRBV14; no clear D. Trimming left V 4 bases short and J 1 base short, with 7 bases between. Germline V lookup: CDR1 SGHDN, CDR2 FVKESK. The CDR3 is 13 amino acids. CDR3 nucleotides: TGTGCCAGCAGCCTTACCCCGAACACTGAAGCTTTCTTT. Translation gives CASSLTPNTEAFF.

This CDR3 reads CASSQDRAEPNYGYTF. The CDR3, as DNA: TGCGCCAGCAGCCAAGATAGGGCAGAACCTAACTATGGCTACACCTTC. The chain carries TRBV4-3 and TRBJ1-2; D is unresolved. The CDR3 totals 16 residues. CDR1 is LGHNA, CDR2 YSLEER, per germline. V was trimmed by 0 bases and J by 0 bases, leaving 11 bases between them.